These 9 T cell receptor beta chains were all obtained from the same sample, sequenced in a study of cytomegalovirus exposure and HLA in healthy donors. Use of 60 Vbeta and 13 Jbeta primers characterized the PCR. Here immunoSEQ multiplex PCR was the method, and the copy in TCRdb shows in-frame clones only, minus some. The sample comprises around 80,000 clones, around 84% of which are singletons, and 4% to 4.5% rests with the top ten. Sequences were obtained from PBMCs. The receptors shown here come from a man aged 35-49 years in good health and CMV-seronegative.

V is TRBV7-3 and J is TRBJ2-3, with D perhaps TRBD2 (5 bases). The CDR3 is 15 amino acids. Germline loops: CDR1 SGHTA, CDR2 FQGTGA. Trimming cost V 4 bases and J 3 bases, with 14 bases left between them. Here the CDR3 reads CASSSLGLVTDTQYF. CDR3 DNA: TGTGCCAGCAGCTCACTCGGACTTGTTACAGATACGCAGTATTTT.

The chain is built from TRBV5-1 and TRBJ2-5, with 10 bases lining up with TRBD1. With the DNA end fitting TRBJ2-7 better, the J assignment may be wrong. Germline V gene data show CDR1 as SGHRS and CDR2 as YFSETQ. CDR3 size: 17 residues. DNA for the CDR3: TGCGCCAGCAGCTTGTTGGGGACAGGGGCGTCCTCCTACGAGCAGTACTTC. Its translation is CASSLLGTGASSYEQYF.

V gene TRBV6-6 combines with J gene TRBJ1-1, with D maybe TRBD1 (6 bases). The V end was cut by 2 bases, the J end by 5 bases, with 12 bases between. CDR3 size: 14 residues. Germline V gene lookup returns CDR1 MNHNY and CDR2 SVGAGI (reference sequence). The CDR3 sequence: CASSYEQGRTEAFF. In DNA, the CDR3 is TGTGCCAGCAGTTACGAACAGGGAAGAACTGAAGCTTTCTTT.

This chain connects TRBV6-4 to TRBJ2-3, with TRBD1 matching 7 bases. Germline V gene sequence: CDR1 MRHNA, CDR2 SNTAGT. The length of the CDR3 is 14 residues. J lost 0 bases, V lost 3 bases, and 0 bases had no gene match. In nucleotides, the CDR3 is TGTGCCAGCAGTGAAGGGGGCAGCACAGATACGCAGTATTTT. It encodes CASSEGGSTDTQYF.

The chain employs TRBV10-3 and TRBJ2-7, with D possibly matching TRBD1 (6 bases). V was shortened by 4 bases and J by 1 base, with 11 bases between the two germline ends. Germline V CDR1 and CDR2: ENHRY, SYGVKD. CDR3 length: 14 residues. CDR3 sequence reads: CAISGTDSSYEQYF. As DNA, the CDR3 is TGTGCCATCAGTGGAACGGACAGTTCCTACGAGCAGTACTTC.

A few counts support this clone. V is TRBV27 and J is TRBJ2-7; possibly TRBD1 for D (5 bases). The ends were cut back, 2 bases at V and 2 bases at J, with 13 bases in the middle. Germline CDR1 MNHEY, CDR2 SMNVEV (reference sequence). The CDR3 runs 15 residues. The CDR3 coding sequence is TGTGCCAGCAGTTTAGTTTCAGGGATAACCTACGAGCAGTACTTC. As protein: CASSLVSGITYEQYF.

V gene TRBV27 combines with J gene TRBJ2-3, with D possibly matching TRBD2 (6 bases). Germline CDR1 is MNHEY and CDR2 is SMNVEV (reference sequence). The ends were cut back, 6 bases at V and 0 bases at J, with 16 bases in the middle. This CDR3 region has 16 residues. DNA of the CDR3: TGTGCCAGCAGCCTTGTGGGTGCGGGAAGCACAGATACGCAGTATTTT. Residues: CASSLVGAGSTDTQYF.

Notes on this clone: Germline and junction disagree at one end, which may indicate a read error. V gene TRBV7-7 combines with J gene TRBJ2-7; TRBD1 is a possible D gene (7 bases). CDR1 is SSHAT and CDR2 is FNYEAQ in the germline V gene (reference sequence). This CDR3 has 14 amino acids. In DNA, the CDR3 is TGTGCTAGCAGCTTAGGTGACAGGGACTCCGAGCAGTACTTC. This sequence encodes CASSLGDRDSEQYF.

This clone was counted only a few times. The chain's CDR3 is CASSQDNTDTQYF. The CDR3 region has the DNA TGCGCCAGCAGCCAAGATAACACAGATACGCAGTATTTT. The genes are TRBV4-3 and TRBJ2-3; D is unclear. Trimming pared 0 bases from V and 2 bases from J, leaving 3 bases between. From germline, CDR1 is LGHNA and CDR2 YSLEER. CDR3 size: 13 residues.